This record looks at one TCR beta chain sequence and its context. Its target is unknown. This sample stems from a study of response to subunit inactivated influenza vaccine. Study-wide results and limits: Researchers suggested that each seasonal influenza vaccination recruits few new T cells.

TCRdb reprocessed the RT-PCR reads via MiXCR and lists one record per CDR3 protein. The table has 540,000 or so distinct CDR3 sequences, 10% to 15% seen once. Between the trimmed V and J ends, which lost 10 bases and 4 bases, there was a span of 11 bases. The CDR3 length is 11 residues. CDR1 and CDR2 (germline): ENHRY, SYGVKD. V gene TRBV10-3 combines with J gene TRBJ2-7, with D maybe TRBD2 (5 bases). The starting material was PBMCs from blood, obtained more than 35 days after vaccination. This clonotype was obtained from a man aged 50 or older who received an inactivated influenza vaccine. The CDR3 sequence: CATMDSYEQYF. CDR3 coding DNA: TGTGCCACTATGGACTCTTACGAGCAGTACTTC.